This T cell receptor (beta chain) was found in a study of cytomegalovirus exposure and HLA in healthy donors (dated by TCRdb to 2016 to 2017). For the study in its entirety: An earlier analysis of roughly 630 of the donors reported roughly 300 Gb of sequence data and 117 million unique TCR beta sequences from some 180 million T cells. On average, over 200,000 unique TCR beta nucleotide sequences were sequenced per donor among 398 genotyped donors of the cohort, with 15% to 20% of those sequences being non-productive. The aim of the study was to test whether cataloging public T cell receptors could identify signatures of past pathogen exposure. Among the roughly 400 genotyped donors, approximately 77% belonged to the genetic ancestry cluster associated with self-reported Caucasian donors. Every discovery cohort repertoire had been produced on one sequencing platform. In an earlier analysis of roughly 540 of the donors, high-throughput TCR beta sequencing was used to judge whether each TCR beta V gene segment behaved as functional or pseudogenic. HLA typing covered class I and class II loci at four-digit resolution. Donor age, sex, ethnicity and CMV serostatus were collected together with the repertoire data. In a later analysis, previously published TCR beta repertoires from 550 to 750 donors were re-analyzed and high-resolution HLA genotyping was added so that TCR occurrence patterns could be studied. The later analysis used no new phenotypic data to find candidate immune exposures, relying instead on TCR beta sequences and their occurrence across donors. The number of typed donors differed by locus: about 620-640 for A, B, C, DRB1 and DQB1; some 500 for DQA1; 600 to 610 for DPA1; and 400 to 480 for DPB1. Along with the approximately 600-subject first cohort, a separate validation cohort of about 110 different subjects was used. Five DR-DQ haplotypes were treated as single units for association and clustering because of strong linkage in the cohort. To predict cytomegalovirus infection status, the study combined high-throughput TCR immunosequencing, statistical association of individual TCRs with disease status, and machine learning. In a later genetic analysis, genome-wide SNP genotypes for about 55% of the roughly 700 donors were used, and that subset was treated as a discovery cohort. The T cell repertoires of 666 subjects were profiled by immunosequencing and related to cytomegalovirus serostatus. An early release that covered several hundred HLA-typed donors contained approximately 300 gigabases of sequencing data and around 85 million unique TCR sequences.

From the cysteine through the phenylalanine, the CDR3 covers 10 amino acids. Just the 30-base CDR3 DNA is kept, in frame starting at base 1. In the germline V gene, CDR1 corresponds to SQVTM and CDR2 to ANQGSEA. The cohort consisted of 666 healthy bone marrow donors. Cohort members were all nominally healthy when sampled, although unrecorded immune exposures were likely present. The donor was CMV seronegative and was included in the group of approximately 350 seronegative cohort members. A peripheral blood sample was provided by each donor, and peripheral blood mononuclear cells were used for TCR beta sequencing. The Qiagen DNeasy Blood Extraction Kit was used to extract genomic DNA from the blood cell samples. The library relied on the immunoSEQ multiplex PCR assay. For the multiplex PCR, a mixture combining 60 forward primers for TCR Vbeta segments and 13 reverse primers for TCR Jbeta segments was used. A multiplex PCR assay on genomic DNA amplified the CDR3 region of rearranged TCR beta genes. Amplified TCR beta libraries were sequenced as 87-base-pair reads on the Illumina HiSeq System. In the authors' own workflow: A later analysis tallied 70 million to 100 million unique TCR beta chains across the 666 repertoires, and some 12 million of those chains were shared by two or more donors. A nearest-neighbor algorithm error-corrected the raw reads and collapsed the reads into unique sequences, merging closely related sequences to remove PCR and sequencing errors. V, D and J gene segments were assigned by aligning CDR3 sequences to IMGT reference sequences. For a sequence to be retained, a match of at least six nucleotides to both a V gene segment and a J gene segment was required. A rearrangement was called productive if the CDR3 had no stop codons and remained in frame with V and J, and every other rearrangement was called non-productive. Following IMGT convention, CDR3 was defined as the stretch from the second conserved V-encoded cysteine up to the conserved J-encoded phenylalanine. The earlier analysis of about 610 of the donors excluded sequences that lacked an unambiguous match to a single V gene segment. In an earlier analysis of around 600 of the donors, V segments were called functional above 56.7% productive rearrangements and were called segregating when the between-donor standard deviation exceeded 5%. A statistical classification framework was built to diagnose cytomegalovirus status from the catalog of TCR beta chain sequences. V and J gene assignment, in a later analysis, came from comparing TCR nucleotide sequences with IMGT/GENE-DB human TR gene sequences. In a later analysis, CDR3 sequences and most-parsimonious VDJ recombination scenarios were assigned using the TCRdist pipeline. A later analysis defined each TCR beta chain by its CDR3 amino acid sequence plus V-gene family, and excluded reads lacking a unique V-gene family. As a way to deal with suspected cross-contamination and a sequencing artifact, a later analysis dropped 640 or so nucleotide sequences that were highly shared and had low generation probability. In a later analysis, a clonal expansion index was calculated for each public chain from normalized within-repertoire ranks of inferred template counts. In a later analysis, generation probabilities were computed with a VDJ recombination model fitted to out-of-frame rearrangements, and the resulting probabilities were checked against IGoR. In a later analysis, hypergeometric tests were used to score TCR-TCR, TCR-HLA and TCR-CMV co-occurrence, with a repertoire-size bias correction applied to TCR pairs. To estimate false discovery rates, a later analysis permuted the HLA or CMV assignments 20 times. In a later analysis, co-occurring TCRs were grouped using DBSCAN, with TCRdist sequence similarity added in when clustering inside HLA-allele-positive subsets. For co-occurrence clustering, repertoires with fewer than 30,000 or more than 120,000 public chains were excluded, along with a handful of repertoires with anomalous nucleotide sharing. TCRdb provides this immuneACCESS table in a form limited to in-frame rearrangements. Some clones are lacking; in checked studies, under half of them reflect an unresolved V gene, and why the rest are absent is not known. The V and J calls and clone size were taken over from that table, and D and trimming were inferred from the DNA. The sample data list tens of thousands of clones, and about 81% of these were observed just once. The ten largest clones take up under 4% of the sample.

Overall study outcomes, separate from this receptor: Roughly uniform sequencing depth across donors was assumed in presence/absence analyses, although this assumption may not hold. Because counts were too low, seventeen rarely observed V segments, including chromosome 9 orphons, were excluded from the earlier analysis of about 500 of the donors. Immune exposure information for the cohort was limited to CMV serostatus. Cytomegalovirus status was reported to be diagnosed by the classifier with high specificity and sensitivity in both the original and validation cohorts. Across donors, most TCR sequences were observed very rarely, whereas some public TCRs were present in many individuals. Broadly in line with IMGT annotations, most TCR beta V segments showed up in productive rearrangements about 87% or about 30% of the time in an earlier analysis of several hundred of the donors. In a later analysis, most CMV-associated TCR beta chains were found to appear HLA-restricted, with HLA associations seemingly driven largely by CMV exposure. A later genetic analysis reported fewer N-insertions in productive TCRs among donors in an Asian-associated ancestry cluster than the roughly 620-donor mean. Assigning TCR associations to individual alleles was difficult when HLA alleles, especially DR and DQ, strongly co-occurred. In a later analysis, the rate of TCR association differed among HLA loci, with DRB1 alleles having the most associated TCRs and HLA-C alleles having the fewest. HLA typing was unavailable for some donors at each locus, so association tests used only the typed subset. The authors suggested that the approach could potentially be generalized to other disease states and immunological phenotypes. A further reported finding was that TCR beta sequences accurately predicted the HLA-A and HLA-B alleles for most subjects in the first cohort. The study gave a list of 150 to 200 TCR beta chains associated with cytomegalovirus. At a false discovery rate of 0.05, a later analysis linked fewer than 20,000 TCR beta sequences to specific HLA alleles. According to a later analysis, parvovirus B19, influenza, CMV and Epstein-Barr virus appeared linked to several top co-occurrence clusters. Linkage disequilibrium might explain the correlated functional status among segregating V segments, but an unknown experimental factor could not be excluded. In a later analysis, HLA-associated TCR beta chains were found to be more clonally expanded and to have lower generation probabilities than equally common non-associated chains. V-gene and J-gene trimming of TCR beta chains was associated with a missense DCLRE1C variant in a later genetic analysis, and the association was replicated in an independent cohort. A cluster of highly shared sequence variants was judged likely to be a technical artifact of the sequencing pipeline. In vitro tests confirmed that a few of the cytomegalovirus-associated TCR beta chains recognize cytomegalovirus antigens. Only TCR beta chains were sequenced in this cohort, and the absence of alpha or paired-chain data limited detectable features. The 87-base-pair reads could not distinguish some IMGT-functional V segments, including TRBV6-2 and TRBV6-3, so those segments were excluded.

Points on this clone: Its antigen target is currently unknown. Base qualities are missing; no much larger clone stands one base away.

This sequence originates from a woman aged 35 to 49 in good health and CMV-seronegative. The sequence is built from TRBV29-1 and TRBJ1-2, with TRBD1 as a weak D call on 5 bases. The sequencing input was PBMCs. The CDR3 protein: CGGWGEGYTF. The DNA reads as follows: TGCGGCGGATGGGGGGAAGGCTACACCTTC.